These T cell receptor beta chains were read from a single sample in a study of cytomegalovirus exposure and HLA in healthy donors. Data came from immunoSEQ multiplex PCR; TCRdb stores just in-frame clones and leaves some out. The repertoire holds around 130,000 clones, with approximately 80% as singletons. The specimen sequenced was PBMCs. The receptors come from a woman under 30 in good health and CMV-seropositive. The CDR3 runs from the conserved cysteine through the conserved F or W. The D gene is left open where the match is weak. The listing skips clone size in some rows; elsewhere it reads once, few, many or a size class.

abundance,d_gene,j_gene,v_gene,len,CDR3nt,CDR3aa
once,TRBD1,TRBJ1-6,TRBV6-4,14,TGTGCCAGCAGCCCCGGGACAGAGAATTCACCCCTCCACTTT,CASSPGTENSPLHF
NA,NA,TRBJ2-3,TRBV25-1,14,TGTGCCAGCAGTGAACCAGGGGAAACAGATACGCAGTATTTT,CASSEPGETDTQYF
NA,TRBD1,TRBJ2-3,TRBV5-6,17,TGTGCCAGCAGCTTGGCCCTTTTGACAGGGGAAACAGATACGCAGTATTTT,CASSLALLTGETDTQYF
NA,TRBD1,TRBJ1-6,TRBV2,15,TGTGCCAGCAGTGGACAGGGAGATTACAATTCACCCCTCCACTTT,CASSGQGDYNSPLHF
NA,NA,TRBJ2-1,TRBV15,15,TGTGCCACCAGCAGAGATCGGGTAGCGAGCAATGAGCAGTTCTTC,CATSRDRVASNEQFF
NA,NA,TRBJ1-6,TRBV27,15,TGTGCCAGCAGTTTTAACGGGGTAGGAAATTCACCCCTCCACTTT,CASSFNGVGNSPLHF
NA,NA,TRBJ1-1,TRBV10-3,13,TGTGCCATCAGTAAGACAGGAGGCACTGAAGCTTTCTTT,CAISKTGGTEAFF
few,NA,TRBJ1-5,TRBV19,15,TGTGCCAGTAGCCTCCGTTCCTTTGGCAATCAGCCCCAGCATTTT,CASSLRSFGNQPQHF
NA,TRBD1,TRBJ1-1,TRBV4-1,14,TGCGCCAGCAGCCAGGGACAGGGGAACACTGAAGCTTTCTTT,CASSQGQGNTEAFF
NA,NA,TRBJ2-3,TRBV30,15,TGTGCCTGGAGTCCCGGGCAACCGGGGGCAGATACGCAGTATTTT,CAWSPGQPGADTQYF
NA,NA,TRBJ2-7,TRBV30,11,TGTGCCTGGAGCAGCTCCTACGAGCAGTACTTC,CAWSSSYEQYF
NA,NA,TRBJ2-1,TRBV2,16,TGTGCCAGCAGTGATGAGAGGGGGAGCCCCTACAATGAGCAGTTCTTC,CASSDERGSPYNEQFF
NA,TRBD2,TRBJ2-3,TRBV5-5,16,TGTGCCAGCAGCCAAGTCCAGCGGGGGGGCACAGATACGCAGTATTTT,CASSQVQRGGTDTQYF
NA,TRBD2,TRBJ2-5,TRBV7-3,14,TGTGCCAGCAGCTCGCGGGGGGAACAAGAGACCCAGTACTTC,CASSSRGEQETQYF
NA,NA,TRBJ2-6,TRBV30,18,TGTGCCTGGAGTGCCCCGGGGGGCGCGTTTCCTGGGGCCAACGTCCTGACTTTC,CAWSAPGGAFPGANVLTF